This TCR beta chain was identified during a study of T-cell memory formation after mild COVID-19. The overall study: Clusters were largely donor specific. Study-wide findings and caveats: Largely, contracting CD4+ clones fell within CM and EM, and contracting CD8+ clones within EMRA. Clones that contracted from day 15 to 85 had balanced CD4/CD8; later expanders were CD4+ biased. A second wave of clones peaked on day 37, and their SARS-CoV-2 specificity went unconfirmed.

This CDR3 has 14 amino acids. Trimming cost V 7 bases and J 2 bases; bases outside gene matches: 6. In TCRdb, the 5' RACE reads were re-called with MiXCR into one record per CDR3 protein. The table records 300,000 to 400,000 distinct CDR3 sequences, roughly an eighth of them present only once. In the case of this clonotype: Its antigen is not known.

This chain joins TRBV12-3 or TRBV12-4 and TRBJ2-3; 7 bases map to TRBD2. The TCR comes from a man aged 18 to 30 who had mild COVID-19 (a few samples of this study predate the infection). Cell type and time point are not known. Sequencing was done on a sample of PBMCs or a T cell subset sorted from them (not recorded which). The CDR3 region has the DNA TGTGCCAGCAACCACGGGGGGATCACAGATACGCAGTATTTT. This encodes CASNHGGITDTQYF.